The sequence of this T cell receptor (beta chain) was determined in a study of vaccination and CD4 T cells after COVID-19. Across the whole study: Blood was drawn a median roughly 79 days post second dose, range 14 to 241. Overall study results and limits: Researchers report that a median approximately 85% of reactive clones in convalescent patients surfaced only post-vaccination.

Comments on this clonotype: Its cognate antigen is unknown.

The treatment is: roughly ten-day PBMC culture with coronavirus spike peptide pools or control peptides (ViraFEST assay). Following expansion of antigen-specific T cells with peptide pools, ViraFEST then sequenced TCRs. CD4+ T cells were isolated by negative selection after around nine days of culture. This CDR3 comprises 13 residues. V lost 6 bases and J lost 4; bases outside the gene matches: 5. Germline values: CDR1 MNHNS, CDR2 SASEGT. An Oncomine TCR Beta short-read assay was used to sequence the DNA from cultured CD4+ T cells. MiXCR, applied by TCRdb to the PCR reads, yields one record per CDR3 protein. The table shows about 20,000 distinct CDR3 sequences, with roughly 56% occurring only once.

The sample taken for sequencing was CD4+ T cells from blood, cultured in vitro. This TCR derives from a human donor who had recovered from COVID-19. This chain uses TRBV6-1 with TRBJ2-5; 7 bases match TRBD1. CDR3 sequence reads: CASRDRLGETQYF. The DNA of the CDR3 is TGTGCCAGCAGGGACAGGCTAGGAGAGACCCAGTACTTC.